This is a list of T cell receptor beta chains from one sample in a study of T cells in Graves' hyperthyroidism and ophthalmopathy. In TCRdb, the multiplex PCR reads were re-called with MiXCR into one record per CDR3 protein. The sample holds a few hundred thousand distinct CDR3 sequences, 15% to 18% seen once. Material: blood. These receptors were collected from a woman younger than 45 with Graves' hyperthyroidism. CDR3s include the opening cysteine and the closing phenylalanine or tryptophan. The D gene is left open where the match is weak. Expanded clones get a size class; other rows say once, few or many, or leave the size out.

v_gene	abundance	d_gene	j_gene	CDR3aa	CDR3nt
TRBV28	many	-	TRBJ1-1	CASRSPDRLLDTEAFF	TGTGCCAGCAGATCTCCAGACAGGCTCCTGGATACTGAAGCTTTCTTT
TRBV20-1	once	-	TRBJ2-7	CSAISRDSRKQYF	TGCAGTGCTATCTCGCGGGACTCCCGGAAGCAGTACTTC
TRBV20-1	-	-	TRBJ2-2	CSARPPPGNTGELFF	TGCAGTGCTAGGCCCCCCCCGGGGAACACCGGGGAGCTGTTTTTT
TRBV2	many	-	TRBJ2-1	CASSDMAGRADNEQFF	TGTGCCAGCAGTGATATGGCGGGAAGGGCGGACAATGAGCAGTTCTTC
TRBV10-3	-	-	TRBJ1-2	CAISESWGNYGYTF	TGTGCCATCAGTGAGTCTTGGGGGAACTATGGCTACACCTTC
TRBV9	-	TRBD2	TRBJ2-1	CASSWVAGGSNEQFF	TGTGCCAGCAGCTGGGTAGCGGGAGGCAGCAATGAGCAGTTCTTC
TRBV13	many	TRBD1	TRBJ2-7	CASSTRTGEAYEQYF	TGTGCCAGCAGCACCCGGACAGGGGAGGCCTACGAGCAGTACTTC
TRBV12-3/TRBV12-4	many	-	TRBJ2-7	CASSFHGGLSYEQYF	TGTGCCAGCAGTTTTCACGGCGGGCTCTCCTACGAGCAGTACTTC
TRBV20-1	-	-	TRBJ2-6	CSARDVISSGANVLTF	TGCAGTGCTAGAGATGTGATCAGCTCTGGGGCCAACGTCCTGACTTTC
TRBV7-2	many	TRBD2	TRBJ2-5	CASSFTSGSWETQYF	TGTGCCAGCAGCTTTACTAGCGGGAGTTGGGAGACCCAGTACTTC
TRBV6-5	many	TRBD1	TRBJ2-7	CASSYSFVGGADSYEQYF	TGTGCCAGCAGTTACTCGTTTGTAGGGGGCGCCGACTCCTACGAGCAGTACTTC
TRBV6-2/TRBV6-3	many	-	TRBJ2-7	CASSPQGLVQYF	TGTGCCAGCAGTCCCCAGGGACTTGTGCAGTACTTC
TRBV19	-	-	TRBJ2-6	CASSIYIGSPQTGANVLTF	TGTGCCAGTAGTATATATATAGGGTCCCCCCAGACTGGGGCCAACGTCCTGACTTTC
TRBV30	many	-	TRBJ1-1	CAWSPGTLEAFF	TGTGCCTGGAGTCCGGGGACCTTGGAAGCTTTCTTT
TRBV27	few	-	TRBJ2-3	CASSYHGTDTQYF	TGTGCCAGCAGTTACCACGGCACAGATACGCAGTATTTT
TRBV10-3	many	TRBD1	TRBJ1-1	CAISPQGASEAFF	TGTGCCATCAGCCCACAGGGGGCAAGCGAAGCTTTCTTT
TRBV14	-	TRBD1	TRBJ1-2	CASSQHIGQGDYGYTF	TGTGCCAGCAGCCAACACATCGGACAGGGGGACTATGGCTACACCTTC
TRBV13	-	-	TRBJ1-4	CASTSGTNEKLFF	TGTGCCAGCACCTCGGGGACTAATGAAAAACTGTTTTTT
TRBV4-3	many	-	TRBJ1-1	CASSRSWVLNTEAFF	TGCGCCAGCAGCCGCTCGTGGGTTCTGAACACTGAAGCTTTCTTT
TRBV20-1	many	-	TRBJ1-1	CSARGDPVNTEAFF	TGCAGTGCTAGAGGAGACCCCGTGAACACTGAAGCTTTCTTT
TRBV27	few	-	TRBJ1-5	CASSPSRQANQPQHF	TGTGCCAGCAGTCCGTCCCGACAGGCCAATCAGCCCCAGCATTTT
TRBV7-9	-	-	TRBJ2-2	CASSFESSGELFF	TGTGCCAGCAGCTTCGAGAGTTCCGGGGAGCTGTTTTTT
TRBV9	-	TRBD2	TRBJ2-1	CASSALAGGDNEQFF	TGTGCCAGCAGCGCTCTAGCGGGAGGCGACAATGAGCAGTTCTTC
TRBV3-1	many	-	TRBJ2-7	CASSPRDNEQYF	TGTGCCAGCAGCCCACGGGACAACGAGCAGTACTTC
TRBV4-1	many	-	TRBJ1-5	CASSQVPQYNQPQHF	TGCGCCAGCAGCCAAGTCCCGCAGTACAATCAGCCCCAGCATTTT
TRBV20-1	few	TRBD1	TRBJ1-4	CSARVQGAGEKLFF	TGCAGTGCTAGAGTCCAGGGGGCGGGTGAAAAACTGTTTTTT
TRBV18	-	-	TRBJ1-1	CASPPRGDTEAFF	TGTGCCAGCCCACCTCGGGGAGACACTGAAGCTTTCTTT
TRBV30	few	TRBD1	TRBJ2-2	CAWGRQGIGELFF	TGTGCCTGGGGGCGACAGGGGATCGGGGAGCTGTTTTTT
TRBV3-1	many	-	TRBJ2-4	CASSQRGARVIQYF	TGTGCCAGCAGCCAACGGGGGGCGCGTGTCATTCAGTACTTC
TRBV29-1	few	-	TRBJ2-5	CSVGGQAGTQETQYF	TGCAGCGTTGGGGGCCAGGCAGGGACCCAAGAGACCCAGTACTTC
TRBV12-3/TRBV12-4	many	-	TRBJ1-2	CASSLVASTGRIGYTF	TGTGCCAGCAGTTTAGTAGCCTCCACAGGGAGGATTGGCTACACCTTC
TRBV5-4	-	-	TRBJ2-2	CASSPDRTYTGELFF	TGTGCCAGCAGTCCTGACAGGACGTACACCGGGGAGCTGTTTTTT
TRBV6-2/TRBV6-3	many	-	TRBJ2-7	CASKLSEEQYF	TGTGCCAGCAAACTCTCGGAGGAGCAGTACTTC
TRBV12-3/TRBV12-4	-	-	TRBJ1-6	CASSGPWSSYNSPLHF	TGTGCCAGCAGTGGGCCGTGGAGCTCCTATAATTCACCCCTCCACTTT
TRBV20-1	many	-	TRBJ2-5	CSARDNYQETQYF	TGCAGTGCTAGAGATAACTACCAAGAGACCCAGTACTTC
TRBV6-1	-	TRBD1	TRBJ1-1	CASTHGTGRTEAFF	TGTGCCAGCACCCACGGGACAGGGAGGACTGAAGCTTTCTTT
TRBV20-1	many	TRBD1	TRBJ2-2	CSAQGDRDKPGELFF	TGCAGTGCGCAGGGGGACAGGGATAAACCCGGGGAGCTGTTTTTT
TRBV20-1	many	-	TRBJ2-7	CSARERPFPEQYF	TGCAGTGCTAGAGAAAGACCGTTTCCCGAGCAGTACTTC
TRBV28	many	-	TRBJ2-4	CASIPGKGSAKNIQYF	TGTGCCAGCATCCCCGGCAAGGGGTCAGCCAAAAACATTCAGTACTTC
TRBV11-2	-	-	TRBJ2-2	CASSLIQGSGTGELFF	TGTGCCAGCAGTCTCATACAGGGTAGTGGGACCGGGGAGCTGTTTTTT
TRBV12-3/TRBV12-4	many	TRBD1	TRBJ2-5	CASSSRGRQETQYF	TGTGCCAGCAGTTCCAGGGGGCGGCAAGAGACCCAGTACTTC
TRBV6-2/TRBV6-3	-	-	TRBJ2-1	CASSWGSSYNEQFF	TGTGCCAGCAGTTGGGGGAGTTCCTACAATGAGCAGTTCTTC
TRBV12-3/TRBV12-4	many	TRBD1	TRBJ2-1	CASSFPGYRGRDEQFF	TGTGCCAGCAGTTTTCCCGGATACAGGGGGCGCGATGAGCAGTTCTTC
TRBV27	-	TRBD1	TRBJ1-1	CASSTLYGDRANTEAFF	TGTGCCAGCAGTACGTTATATGGGGACAGGGCGAACACTGAAGCTTTCTTT
TRBV28	many	-	TRBJ2-7	CASSRNRGTRAYEQYF	TGTGCCAGCAGCCGTAACAGGGGGACTAGGGCCTACGAGCAGTACTTC
TRBV3-1	few	-	TRBJ2-6	CASSQDQGAGANVLTF	TGTGCCAGCAGCCAAGATCAGGGCGCTGGGGCCAACGTCCTGACTTTC
TRBV20-1	many	TRBD1	TRBJ2-7	CSATGTGAADEQYF	TGCAGTGCAACCGGGACAGGGGCAGCGGACGAGCAGTACTTC
TRBV6-5	few	-	TRBJ1-1	CASSYSHMNTEAFF	TGTGCCAGCAGTTACTCTCATATGAACACTGAAGCTTTCTTT
TRBV10-2	-	-	TRBJ1-5	CASSEQFNQPQHF	TGCGCCAGCAGTGAACAGTTTAATCAGCCCCAGCATTTT
TRBV20-1	many	TRBD2	TRBJ2-3	CRSEREGRFTDTQYF	TGCAGGAGTGAAAGGGAGGGCCGGTTTACAGATACGCAGTATTTT